This T cell receptor beta chain was sequenced for a study of immune evolution from preneoplasia to lung adenocarcinoma (dated by TCRdb to the early 2020s). Concerning the study at large: HLA loss of heterozygosity was observed in around 7%, 15% and 35% of AIS, MIA and ADC lesions, respectively, and was not observed in any AAH lesions. Class I HLA alleles were inferred from exome data with POLYSOLVER, and allele-specific HLA loss was detected with LOHHLA. The immune data were integrated with whole exome sequencing and methylation data from the same cohort of nodules. The overall cohort was made up of 53 patients with pulmonary nodules who had surgical resection. The study used immune gene expression, TCR sequencing and multiplex immunofluorescence to profile the immune contexture of lung adenocarcinoma precursors and invasive adenocarcinoma. The sample size was set by how many specimens were available, not by a prior power calculation. TCR sequencing data came from 45 to 60 patients. According to the study, about 99 samples went through TCR sequencing. Resected precursor lesions (AAH, AIS, MIA) and invasive adenocarcinomas were compared with paired morphologically normal lung tissue. The investigation overall reported the following: Compared with EGFR-mutant or double wild-type lesions, KRAS-mutant nodules had the highest T cell clonality. Clonality was highest in normal lung, while later-stage lesions appeared to have lower clonality but higher T cell density and diversity. Because all patients were from Japan and China, applicability to Western populations was uncertain. The findings rested on association rather than direct causation, and larger cohorts with long-term follow-up and longitudinal biopsies were considered necessary. The highest top T cell clone frequencies were observed in normal lung, and a progressive decrease in top T cell clone frequencies appeared to occur from AAH through AIS, MIA and invasive adenocarcinoma.

The patients had resection in Japan or China between about 2013 and 2018. Histologic diagnosis of each case was confirmed independently by two lung cancer pathologists on H&E slides. For nucleic acid extraction, premalignant or tumor cells were enriched by macro-dissection following pathologic assessment. FFPE tissue was used for DNA isolation with the AllPrep DNA/RNA FFPE Kit. From a lookup of the germline V gene (reference sequence), CDR1 and CDR2 are SEHNR and FQNEAQ. At the junction V is shortened by 5 bases and J by 3 bases; bases outside the gene matches: 10. Inclusive of the bounding cysteine and phenylalanine, the CDR3 is 15 residues long. CDR3 DNA only is kept here, 45 bases in frame from base 1. The immunoSEQ hsTCRbeta Kit was used to sequence TCR beta CDR3 regions from DNA. The authors' pipeline ran thus. TCR sequencing data were analysed with the ImmunoSEQ Analyzer. T cell clonality was defined as 1 minus Pielou's evenness, as computed on productive rearrangements. The inverse Simpson index, applied to productive templates, was used to measure T cell diversity. T cell density was TCR beta template counts normalized to usable DNA, estimated by amplifying and sequencing housekeeping genes. Two-sided Kruskal-Wallis tests were used to compare TCR metrics across histologic stages. Entries here come from immuneACCESS through TCRdb and include only in-frame sequences with V and J called. Some clones fail to appear in such tables; in the studies checked, an unresolved V gene covers under half of the shortfall, and the cause of the remainder is unknown. That table gives V, J and clone size, and the DNA gave D and trimming. Within this sample are about 14,000 clones, with 70% to 90% of them counted one time only. Of the sample, approximately 4.2% is held by the ten largest clones.

This clone was observed a handful of times. Its antigen has not been determined. No much larger clonotype is one base removed from it; base qualities were not supplied. The sequencing sample was made of FFPE minimally invasive lung adenocarcinoma tissue. According to the study, the label for this sample's cell subset or site signals: micro-invasive lung adenocarcinoma (MIA). This receptor was taken from a person aged 70 to 79 with lung adenocarcinoma. The chain is assembled from TRBV7-9 and TRBJ2-7; TRBD1 lines up with 7 middle nucleotides. This receptor carries the CDR3 CASSRPRGQVYEQYF. Here is the DNA: TGTGCCAGCAGCCGACCGAGAGGACAGGTCTACGAGCAGTACTTC.